Listed below are T cell receptor beta chains from one sample, sequenced in a study of blood T cell repertoires in COVID-19. The table came from immunoSEQ multiplex PCR; TCRdb's copy has only in-frame clones and leaves some out. The sample includes approximately 380,000 clones, roughly 90% of them seen just once. The sample consisted of PBMCs or T cells enriched from blood (not recorded which). The receptors derive from a woman aged 40 to 50 who had been exposed to COVID-19. CDR3s include the opening cysteine and the closing phenylalanine or tryptophan. D genes are given only for firm matches. Clone sizes are given selectively: once, few, many, or a class where the clone is expanded.

D gene: -; J gene: TRBJ2-1; V gene: TRBV11-3; clone size: few; CDR3 protein: CASSLTRGEQFF; CDR3 DNA: TGTGCCAGCAGCTTAACTAGGGGGGAGCAGTTCTTC
D gene: -; J gene: TRBJ1-6; V gene: TRBV30; clone size: -; CDR3 protein: CAWNDGGGSPLHF; CDR3 DNA: TGTGCCTGGAACGATGGAGGAGGATCACCCCTCCACTTT
D gene: TRBD1; J gene: TRBJ1-3; V gene: TRBV3-1/TRBV3-2; clone size: -; CDR3 protein: CASRDRGGNTIYF; CDR3 DNA: TGTGCCAGCAGGGACAGGGGTGGGAACACCATATATTTT
D gene: -; J gene: TRBJ2-7; V gene: TRBV10-2; clone size: once; CDR3 protein: CASSALGDSYEQYF; CDR3 DNA: TGCGCCAGCAGTGCATTAGGGGACTCCTACGAGCAGTACTTC
D gene: -; J gene: TRBJ2-5; V gene: TRBV18; clone size: -; CDR3 protein: CASSRDYQETQYF; CDR3 DNA: TGTGCCAGCTCACGCGATTACCAAGAGACCCAGTACTTC
D gene: TRBD1; J gene: TRBJ2-1; V gene: TRBV7-3; clone size: -; CDR3 protein: CASSLSGTGGGNEQFF; CDR3 DNA: TGTGCCAGCAGCTTATCCGGGACAGGGGGAGGCAATGAGCAGTTCTTC
D gene: -; J gene: TRBJ1-1; V gene: TRBV5-4; clone size: -; CDR3 protein: CASSLSGGRGGNTEAFF; CDR3 DNA: TGTGCCAGCAGCTTGAGCGGGGGGAGAGGGGGGAACACTGAAGCTTTCTTT
D gene: TRBD1; J gene: TRBJ1-1; V gene: TRBV19; clone size: -; CDR3 protein: CASSIPGGVQNIEAFF; CDR3 DNA: TGTGCCAGTAGTATACCAGGGGGTGTTCAGAACATTGAAGCTTTCTTT
D gene: -; J gene: TRBJ1-3; V gene: TRBV5-1; clone size: -; CDR3 protein: CASSQAGERSGNTIYF; CDR3 DNA: TGCGCCAGCAGCCAGGCGGGGGAACGGTCTGGAAACACCATATATTTT
D gene: -; J gene: TRBJ1-1; V gene: TRBV2; clone size: -; CDR3 protein: CASSPRGRNTEAFF; CDR3 DNA: TGTGCCAGCAGTCCCAGGGGTCGGAACACTGAAGCTTTCTTT
D gene: -; J gene: TRBJ1-1; V gene: TRBV30; clone size: -; CDR3 protein: CACIKGGLTEAFF; CDR3 DNA: TGTGCCTGCATAAAGGGGGGGCTCACTGAAGCTTTCTTT
D gene: -; J gene: TRBJ1-2; V gene: TRBV10-3; clone size: -; CDR3 protein: CAISGYQGRDGYTF; CDR3 DNA: TGTGCCATCAGTGGCTATCAGGGGCGAGATGGCTACACCTTC
D gene: -; J gene: TRBJ2-2; V gene: TRBV27; clone size: few; CDR3 protein: CASSLSGAPPRTGELFF; CDR3 DNA: TGTGCCAGCAGTTTATCAGGGGCCCCACCGAGGACCGGGGAGCTGTTTTTT
D gene: -; J gene: TRBJ2-7; V gene: TRBV5-1; clone size: -; CDR3 protein: CASSLGGGYEQYF; CDR3 DNA: TGCGCCAGCAGCTTAGGGGGGGGCTACGAGCAGTACTTC
D gene: TRBD2; J gene: TRBJ2-1; V gene: TRBV5-1; clone size: -; CDR3 protein: CASSIASGRGNEQFF; CDR3 DNA: TGCGCCAGCAGTATAGCTAGCGGGAGGGGGAATGAGCAGTTCTTC
D gene: -; J gene: TRBJ2-2; V gene: TRBV6-2/TRBV6-3; clone size: -; CDR3 protein: CASSYSGNTGELFF; CDR3 DNA: TGTGCCAGCAGTTACTCCGGGAACACCGGGGAGCTGTTTTTT
D gene: -; J gene: TRBJ1-1; V gene: TRBV24-1; clone size: -; CDR3 protein: CATSGAGNMNTEAFF; CDR3 DNA: TGTGCCACCAGTGGTGCAGGGAACATGAACACTGAAGCTTTCTTT
D gene: TRBD1; J gene: TRBJ2-4; V gene: TRBV24-1; clone size: -; CDR3 protein: CATRGQGQVAKNIQYF; CDR3 DNA: TGTGCCACCAGGGGACAGGGCCAAGTAGCCAAAAACATTCAGTACTTC
D gene: TRBD2; J gene: TRBJ2-3; V gene: TRBV19; clone size: -; CDR3 protein: CASSISGGATDTQYF; CDR3 DNA: TGTGCCAGTAGTATAAGCGGGGGGGCCACAGATACGCAGTATTTT
D gene: -; J gene: TRBJ1-1; V gene: TRBV27; clone size: once; CDR3 protein: CASSLSGRTPNTEAFF; CDR3 DNA: TGTGCCAGCAGTTTATCAGGTCGGACACCGAACACTGAAGCTTTCTTT
D gene: TRBD2; J gene: TRBJ2-1; V gene: TRBV24-1; clone size: -; CDR3 protein: CATTSGLAVYNEQFF; CDR3 DNA: TGTGCCACCACTTCAGGGCTAGCGGTATACAATGAGCAGTTCTTC
D gene: -; J gene: TRBJ2-7; V gene: TRBV5-6; clone size: once; CDR3 protein: CASSPGGLWDEQYF; CDR3 DNA: TGTGCCAGCAGCCCCGGGGGTCTCTGGGACGAGCAGTACTTC
D gene: -; J gene: TRBJ1-2; V gene: TRBV29-1; clone size: -; CDR3 protein: CSVDAPRTNYGYTF; CDR3 DNA: TGCAGCGTTGACGCTCCCAGAACTAACTATGGCTACACCTTC
D gene: -; J gene: TRBJ2-1; V gene: TRBV10-2; clone size: -; CDR3 protein: CASLPVQGDNEQFF; CDR3 DNA: TGCGCCAGCCTCCCGGTACAGGGCGACAATGAGCAGTTCTTC
D gene: -; J gene: TRBJ1-1; V gene: TRBV18; clone size: -; CDR3 protein: CASSPGLMNTEAFF; CDR3 DNA: TGTGCCAGCTCACCCGGTCTGATGAACACTGAAGCTTTCTTT
D gene: -; J gene: TRBJ1-1; V gene: TRBV7-7; clone size: -; CDR3 protein: CASTPGPKRLNTEAFF; CDR3 DNA: TGTGCTAGCACCCCCGGTCCCAAACGCCTGAACACTGAAGCTTTCTTT
D gene: TRBD2; J gene: TRBJ2-6; V gene: TRBV7-3; clone size: once; CDR3 protein: CASSNGGRLANVLTF; CDR3 DNA: TGTGCCAGCAGCAACGGCGGGAGGTTAGCCAACGTCCTGACTTTC
D gene: TRBD2; J gene: TRBJ2-3; V gene: TRBV11-2; clone size: -; CDR3 protein: CASSPKILAGGTDTQYF; CDR3 DNA: TGTGCCAGCAGCCCAAAAATCCTAGCGGGGGGCACAGATACGCAGTATTTT
D gene: TRBD2; J gene: TRBJ2-3; V gene: TRBV18; clone size: -; CDR3 protein: CASSPLDIAGGPDTQYF; CDR3 DNA: TGTGCCAGCTCACCACTGGACATAGCGGGAGGGCCAGATACGCAGTATTTT
D gene: -; J gene: TRBJ2-7; V gene: TRBV6-5; clone size: -; CDR3 protein: CASSYRGTYEQYF; CDR3 DNA: TGTGCCAGCAGTTATCGGGGTACCTACGAGCAGTACTTC
D gene: -; J gene: TRBJ1-2; V gene: TRBV30; clone size: -; CDR3 protein: CAWSPAINYGYTF; CDR3 DNA: TGTGCCTGGAGTCCAGCGATCAACTATGGCTACACCTTC
D gene: -; J gene: TRBJ1-1; V gene: TRBV10-3; clone size: once; CDR3 protein: CAISGGRQGRNTEAFF; CDR3 DNA: TGTGCCATCAGTGGGGGTAGGCAGGGGCGGAACACTGAAGCTTTCTTT
D gene: -; J gene: TRBJ1-2; V gene: TRBV6-4; clone size: -; CDR3 protein: CASSDPRRGYTF; CDR3 DNA: TGTGCCAGCAGTGACCCCCGTCGGGGCTACACCTTC
D gene: TRBD1; J gene: TRBJ1-1; V gene: TRBV5-1; clone size: -; CDR3 protein: CASSAGQGKGNTEAFF; CDR3 DNA: TGCGCCAGCAGCGCGGGACAGGGGAAAGGGAACACTGAAGCTTTCTTT
D gene: TRBD1; J gene: TRBJ1-1; V gene: TRBV30; clone size: -; CDR3 protein: CAWSVGARGRNTEAFF; CDR3 DNA: TGTGCCTGGAGTGTAGGAGCCAGGGGGCGGAACACTGAAGCTTTCTTT
D gene: TRBD1; J gene: TRBJ2-7; V gene: TRBV7-9; clone size: -; CDR3 protein: CASRGTGWYEQYF; CDR3 DNA: TGTGCCAGCAGAGGGACAGGGTGGTACGAGCAGTACTTC
D gene: -; J gene: TRBJ1-6; V gene: TRBV30; clone size: -; CDR3 protein: CAWSVKGSSYNSPLHF; CDR3 DNA: TGTGCCTGGAGTGTAAAAGGGAGCTCCTATAATTCACCCCTCCACTTT
D gene: TRBD2; J gene: TRBJ2-1; V gene: TRBV3-1/TRBV3-2; clone size: -; CDR3 protein: CASSQDAGGAYNEQFF; CDR3 DNA: TGTGCCAGCAGCCAAGATGCGGGGGGAGCGTACAATGAGCAGTTCTTC
D gene: -; J gene: TRBJ1-1; V gene: TRBV18; clone size: -; CDR3 protein: CASSRTSGNTEAFF; CDR3 DNA: TGTGCCAGCTCGCGAACCTCAGGGAACACTGAAGCTTTCTTT
D gene: -; J gene: TRBJ2-2; V gene: TRBV7-6; clone size: few; CDR3 protein: CASSLELEGAGELFF; CDR3 DNA: TGTGCCAGCAGCTTAGAACTAGAGGGGGCCGGGGAGCTGTTTTTT
D gene: TRBD1; J gene: TRBJ1-1; V gene: TRBV29-1; clone size: few; CDR3 protein: CSVGDRAVNTEAFF; CDR3 DNA: TGCAGCGTTGGGGACAGGGCCGTGAACACTGAAGCTTTCTTT
D gene: -; J gene: TRBJ1-1; V gene: TRBV19; clone size: few; CDR3 protein: CASTRKGTEAFF; CDR3 DNA: TGTGCCAGTACTAGAAAAGGCACTGAAGCTTTCTTT